These 3 T cell receptor beta chains were sequenced from one sample in a study of radiation and T cells in renal cell carcinoma. Sequencing was performed with immunoSEQ multiplex PCR; in TCRdb, only in-frame clones are kept and a portion is missing. The top ten clones hold approximately 7% of a sample with some 60,000 clones, roughly 79% of them seen once. Documented time point: blood 2 weeks post-SBRT. Treatment given: 15 Gy SBRT to primary tumor, nephrectomy 4 weeks later. Sequences were derived from blood, sampled from a patient whose treatment included radiotherapy and nephrectomy. The receptor source for this set is a man aged 60 to 69 with renal cell carcinoma.

The CDR3 bases are TGTGCCAGCAGTTCCAAAAGGACAGATACGCAGTATTTT. Translated: CASSSKRTDTQYF. The chain links TRBV27 to TRBJ2-3, with D unresolved. Germline CDR1 MNHEY, CDR2 SMNVEV (reference sequence). V was shortened by 4 bases and J by 3 bases, with 8 bases between the two germline ends. This CDR3 region has 13 residues.

As regards this clone: The same CDR3 also results from other DNA sequences found in this sample. The chain carries TRBV4-3 and TRBJ2-5; 10 bases match TRBD2. Germline values: CDR1 LGHNA, CDR2 YSLEER. V gave up 1 base and J gave up 5 bases; unmatched junction bases: 7. The CDR3 runs to 16 residues. The CDR3 DNA reads TGCGCCAGCAGCCAAGGGCTAGCGGGGGCAGGGGAGACCCAGTACTTC. This codes for CASSQGLAGAGETQYF.

In its sample, this clone was seen once. Here the CDR3 reads CAWQGWGQADTQYF. The DNA for the CDR3 is TGTGCCTGGCAGGGATGGGGGCAGGCAGATACGCAGTATTTT. The chain uses TRBV30 and TRBJ2-3, with a possible D match to TRBD1 (6 bases). Germline V gene lookup returns CDR1 GTSNPN and CDR2 SVGIG (reference sequence). This CDR3 comprises 14 residues. Trimming shortened V by 5 bases and J by 4 bases, and 16 bases separated the two germline ends.